The present T cell receptor beta chain was sequenced within a study of blood T cell repertoires in COVID-19. Clones were sequenced by immunoSEQ multiplex PCR, and TCRdb holds only the in-frame ones, with some missing. The table includes 250,000 to 350,000 clones, around four fifths detected once. Germline CDR1 is SSHAT and CDR2 is FNYEAQ (reference sequence). With 5 bases removed from V and 5 bases from J, the gap between germline ends came to 9 bases. The length of the CDR3 is 13 residues. The V and J genes are TRBV7-7 and TRBJ2-2; possible D gene TRBD1, 5 bases. What was sequenced was peripheral blood. This TCR was recovered from a woman aged 50 to 60 with acute or convalescent COVID-19. CDR3 region: CASSPTATGELFF. The CDR3 DNA sequence: TGTGCCAGCAGCCCGACAGCTACCGGGGAGCTGTTTTTT. The complete variable domain, with remaining parts taken from reference TRBV7-7 and TRBJ2-2, reads GAGVSQSPRYKVTKRGQDVTLRCDPISSHATLYWYQQALGQGPEFLTYFNYEAQPDKSGLPSDRFSAERPEGSISTLTIQRTEQRDSAMYRCASSPTATGELFFGEGSRLTVL.